Below are 8 T cell receptor beta chains sequenced from a single sample in a study of T cell responses to AZD1222 COVID-19 vaccine. TCRdb keeps only in-frame clones here, not all; method: immunoSEQ multiplex PCR. This table has 130,000 or so clones, about 92% appearing once. This material consisted of peripheral blood, taken on day 0 of AZD1222 vaccination. All receptors derive from an adult in good health.

V gene TRBV11-2 combines with J gene TRBJ2-7, with D uncertain. Trimming removed 8 bases from V and 1 base from J, with 6 bases in between. The CDR3 covers 11 residues. Germline lookup yields CDR1 SGHAT and CDR2 FQNNGV. The DNA for the CDR3 is TGTGCCAGCTCAATTTCCTACGAGCAGTACTTC. Amino acid sequence: CASSISYEQYF.

The rearrangement joins TRBV24-1 to TRBJ1-2; D may be TRBD1 (5 bases). With 3 bases removed from V and 3 bases from J, the gap between germline ends came to 16 bases. This CDR3 is built from 16 residues. CDR1 and CDR2 (germline): KGHDR, SFDVKD. CDR3 amino acids: CATSDIYVGGDYGYTF. CDR3 coding DNA: TGTGCCACCAGTGATATATATGTGGGGGGTGACTATGGCTACACCTTC.

The CDR3 protein is CSATRTTQYF. The CDR3 nucleotides are TGCAGTGCCACCCGGACTACCCAGTACTTC. V gene TRBV20-1 combines with J gene TRBJ2-5; TRBD2 might be the D (5 bases). CDR3 length: 10 amino acids. Germline-derived CDR1 and CDR2 are DFQATT and SNEGSKA (reference sequence). V dropped 6 bases and J dropped 8 bases, with 10 bases sitting between them.

The gene calls are TRBV19 and TRBJ1-5; D ambiguous. Per germline, CDR1 LNHDA and CDR2 SQIVND (reference sequence). The CDR3 has 11 residues. V was clipped by 7 bases and J by 12 bases, with 13 bases between them. The chain's CDR3 is CASTGRMDQHF. CDR3 coding DNA: TGTGCCAGTACGGGTCGTATGGACCAGCATTTT.

The chain recombines TRBV5-1 with TRBJ2-1; 9 bases match TRBD2. Per germline, CDR1 SGHRS and CDR2 YFSETQ. With V trimmed by 1 base and J by 2 bases, 4 bases remained unmatched. The CDR3 has 16 residues. CDR3 in amino acids: CASSLIAGVAYNEQFF. For the CDR3, the DNA is TGCGCCAGCAGCTTGATAGCGGGAGTTGCCTACAATGAGCAGTTCTTC.

J is TRBJ1-4 and V is TRBV15; tentative D call: TRBD1 (6 bases). The CDR3 runs to 15 residues. In germline, CDR1 is LNHNV, CDR2 YYDKDF (reference sequence). Trimming left V 2 bases short and J 8 bases short, with 15 bases between. CDR3 in amino acids: CATSRLTGLREKLFF. CDR3 sequence (DNA): TGTGCCACCAGCAGATTAACAGGGTTGCGAGAAAAACTGTTTTTT.

This sequence joins TRBV27 and TRBJ1-6, with D possibly TRBD1 on 6 matching bases. The CDR3 loop spans 18 amino acids. Trimming left V 0 bases short and J 0 bases short, with 12 bases between. CDR1 MNHEY and CDR2 SMNVEV come from the germline V gene (reference sequence). The CDR3 nucleotides are TGTGCCAGCAGTTTATCGGGGGGGGGCCGCTCCTATAATTCACCCCTCCACTTT. The encoded protein is CASSLSGGGRSYNSPLHF.

J is TRBJ2-7 and V is TRBV6-5; D not certain. This CDR3 has 14 residues. V gave up 2 bases and J gave up 3 bases, with 11 bases separating them. The germline gives CDR1 MNHEY, CDR2 SVGAGI. The CDR3 DNA is TGTGCCAGCAGTTACAGTGGACCCTTCTACGAGCAGTACTTC. Translated, it gives CASSYSGPFYEQYF.